Listed here are 21 T cell receptor beta chains from one sample, sequenced in a study of STAT3 mutations in large granular lymphocyte leukemia. The protocol was immunoSEQ multiplex PCR, while the TCRdb copy is restricted to in-frame clones and leaves out a portion. The table has 20,000 to 30,000 clones, 94% seen once. Study results and caveats: Every T-cell large granular lymphocyte leukemia patient had at least one immunodominant TCR beta clonotype.

For these TCRs, the target antigens are not known. The sample was peripheral blood mononuclear cells. These receptors all come from a man in his forties with T-cell large granular lymphocyte leukemia. Some clones in this sample may be carry-over from other donors' samples.

The chain recombines TRBV18 with TRBJ2-7; D gene uncertain. The CDR3 length is 13 residues. Germline V gene sequence: CDR1 KGHSH, CDR2 LQKENI. Trimming took off 3 bases at V and 4 bases at J, with 10 bases between the two ends. For the CDR3, the DNA is TGTGCCAGCTCACCGGCCGTGGGTTACGAGCAGTACTTC. Translating it yields CASSPAVGYEQYF.

This chain links TRBV7-2 with TRBJ2-7; D possibly matches TRBD1 or TRBD2 (5 bases each). From germline, CDR1 is SGHTA and CDR2 FQGNSA. V lost 4 bases, J lost 4 bases, and 5 bases lay in between. CDR3 length equals 11 residues. The CDR3 loop reads CASSWGYEQYF. CDR3 sequence (DNA): TGTGCCAGCAGCTGGGGGTACGAGCAGTACTTC.

The chain links TRBV7-2 to TRBJ2-7; D gene unclear. In germline, CDR1 is SGHTA, CDR2 FQGNSA. Trimming cost V 5 bases and J 5 bases, with 13 bases left between them. CDR3 length: 13 amino acids. CDR3 protein: CASSPVGINEQYF. The CDR3, as DNA: TGTGCCAGCAGCCCGGTGGGGATCAACGAGCAGTACTTC.

This rearrangement joins TRBV7-9 to TRBJ1-2, with TRBD1 matching over 7 bases. Per the germline V gene, CDR1 is SEHNR and CDR2 is FQNEAQ (reference sequence). The CDR3 extends over 14 amino acids. Germline trimming cut 10 bases from V and 2 bases from J; bases unmatched to any gene: 10. The DNA for the CDR3 is TGTGCCACACTTCGGGCAGGGGGAAACTATGGCTACACCTTC. This sequence encodes CATLRAGGNYGYTF.

J is TRBJ1-6 and V is TRBV27, with D unclear. Germline assignment: CDR1 MNHEY and CDR2 SMNVEV (reference sequence). The CDR3 has 18 residues. Trimming shortened V by 5 bases and J by 0 bases, and 17 bases separated the two germline ends. This chain's CDR3 is CASSLLGPSSSYNSPLHF. The CDR3 nucleotides read TGTGCCAGCAGTCTCCTAGGCCCCTCGAGCTCCTATAATTCACCCCTCCACTTT.

This sequence joins TRBV28 and TRBJ2-5; D not resolved. The CDR3 has 13 residues. Trimming stripped 7 bases from V and 5 bases from J, with 14 bases between. CDR1 and CDR2 (germline): MDHEN, SYDVKM. The CDR3 is CASNLNSWETQYF. DNA of the CDR3: TGTGCCAGCAATCTTAACAGCTGGGAGACCCAGTACTTC.

The V and J genes are TRBV7-9 and TRBJ2-7; a weak D match, TRBD1 (6 bases). Germline loops: CDR1 SEHNR, CDR2 FQNEAQ (reference sequence). The CDR3 covers 13 residues. V was cut by 4 bases and J by 6 bases, with 13 bases left in between. The DNA for the CDR3 is TGTGCCAGCAGCTCACCCACAGGGCCCGAGCAGTACTTC. It specifies CASSSPTGPEQYF.

The chain employs TRBV10-3 and TRBJ2-7, with D possibly being TRBD1 (5 bases). Trimming left V 0 bases short and J 4 bases short, with 13 bases between. CDR1 ENHRY and CDR2 SYGVKD come from the germline V gene. This CDR3 comprises 15 residues. The CDR3 protein is CAISESAGRSYEQYF. CDR3 nucleotide sequence: TGTGCCATCAGTGAGTCGGCAGGGCGTTCGTACGAGCAGTACTTC.

V and J are TRBV6-5 and TRBJ1-2; D perhaps matches TRBD1 (6 bases). V dropped 6 bases and J dropped 4 bases, with 12 bases sitting between them. This CDR3 has 13 amino acids. Germline V gives CDR1 MNHEY, CDR2 SVGAGI. CDR3 coding DNA: TGTGCCAGCAGCCAACAGGGAGGCTATGGCTACACCTTC. It codes for CASSQQGGYGYTF.

CDR3 sequence: CASSPTRDWSYEQYF. CDR3 in DNA: TGTGCCAGTAGTCCTACCCGGGACTGGTCCTACGAGCAGTACTTC. The gene calls are TRBV19 and TRBJ2-7; D may be TRBD2 (6 bases). Germline assignment: CDR1 LNHDA and CDR2 SQIVND (reference sequence). This CDR3 comprises 15 residues. Trimming took off 5 bases at V and 1 base at J, with 15 bases between the two ends.

This chain connects TRBV30 to TRBJ1-2; D is ambiguous. The CDR3 runs to 13 residues. With 6 bases removed from V and 6 bases from J, the gap between germline ends came to 17 bases. Germline V gene sequence: CDR1 GTSNPN, CDR2 SVGIG (reference sequence). The CDR3 here is CACHSREGHGYTF. CDR3 in DNA: TGTGCCTGCCACAGTAGAGAGGGCCATGGCTACACCTTC.

V gene TRBV2 combines with J gene TRBJ1-2; D unclear. The V and J ends lost 6 bases and 8 bases respectively, with 10 bases between them. CDR1 is SNHLY, CDR2 FYNNEI, per germline. The CDR3 totals 11 residues. For the CDR3, the DNA is TGTGCCAGCAGCCCAGAGTCCGGCTACACCTTC. It is translated as CASSPESGYTF.

The chain links TRBV4-3 to TRBJ2-7; the D call may be TRBD1 or TRBD2 (6 bases each). The CDR3 contains 15 residues. V lost 1 base, J lost 3 bases, and 13 bases lay in between. The germline V gene has CDR1 LGHNA and CDR2 YSLEER. CDR3 region: CASSQGGAPFYEQYF. CDR3 nucleotide sequence: TGCGCCAGCAGCCAAGGGGGGGCTCCGTTCTACGAGCAGTACTTC.

V gene TRBV28 combines with J gene TRBJ1-1, with D maybe TRBD1 (5 bases). The CDR3 is 13 residues long. Trimming stripped 4 bases from V and 2 bases from J, with 8 bases between. Germline CDR1 MDHEN, CDR2 SYDVKM. The CDR3 protein is CASSYGTNTEAFF. CDR3 DNA: TGTGCCAGCAGTTACGGGACCAACACTGAAGCTTTCTTT. Combining the CDR3 with reference TRBV28 and TRBJ1-1 gives the whole variable domain DVKVTQSSRYLVKRTGEKVFLECVQDMDHENMFWYRQDPGLGLRLIYFSYDVKMKEKGDIPEGYSVSREKKERFSLILESASTNQTSMYLCASSYGTNTEAFFGQGTRLTVV.

This rearrangement joins TRBV6-6 to TRBJ2-2; D gene unclear. The CDR3 sequence is 14 residues long. V dropped 7 bases and J dropped 0 bases, with 9 bases sitting between them. The germline V gene has CDR1 MNHNY and CDR2 SVGAGI (reference sequence). CDR3 protein: CASNIGPNTGELFF. The CDR3 DNA is TGTGCCAGCAATATAGGTCCGAACACCGGGGAGCTGTTTTTT.

This sequence joins TRBV7-8 and TRBJ1-2, with TRBD1 matching 8 bases. V shed 5 bases and J 7 bases; nucleotides not matched to a gene: 6. The CDR3 length is 13 residues. From germline, CDR1 is SGHVS and CDR2 FQNEAQ. DNA of the CDR3: TGTGCCAGCAGCCCGCTGACAGGGGCTGGCTACACCTTC. The encoded protein is CASSPLTGAGYTF.

The chain couples TRBV29-1 to TRBJ1-1; D is ambiguous. The CDR3 covers 13 residues. Germline CDR1 reads SQVTM; CDR2 reads ANQGSEA. The CDR3 here is CSQAPAGNTEAFF. DNA of the CDR3: TGCAGTCAAGCCCCCGCAGGCAACACTGAAGCTTTCTTT.

The J gene is TRBJ2-2, the V gene TRBV9; a possible D gene is TRBD2 (5 bases). The CDR3 covers 15 residues. Trimming removed 4 bases at V and 5 bases at J, with 15 bases between. Germline V gene data show CDR1 as SGDLS and CDR2 as YYNGEE. CDR3 in amino acids: CASSPLRTGTGELFF. Here the CDR3 DNA reads TGTGCCAGCAGCCCTCTTCGGACGGGAACCGGGGAGCTGTTTTTT.

This clone was observed once. The chain links TRBV5-4 to TRBJ2-5; 12 nucleotides agree with TRBD2. The CDR3 runs to 19 residues. J gave up 4 bases and V 4 bases, and 17 bases lay outside the gene matches. CDR1 and CDR2 (germline): SGHNT, YYREEE (reference sequence). The CDR3 DNA sequence: TGTGCCAGCAGCCAGGGACTATTCACTAGCGGGGGGAGGGGAGAGACCCAGTACTTC. This encodes CASSQGLFTSGGRGETQYF.

The chain combines TRBV6-5 with TRBJ2-7; 9 positions match TRBD1. Germline V lookup: CDR1 MNHEY, CDR2 SVGAGI. The CDR3 has 13 residues. The V segment lost 3 bases and the J segment 7 bases; nucleotides outside the gene matches: 4. CDR3: CASSYPGTGEQYF. CDR3 DNA: TGTGCCAGCAGTTATCCCGGGACAGGGGAGCAGTACTTC.

The chain employs TRBV29-1 and TRBJ2-2, with D maybe TRBD1 (6 bases). V lost 2 bases to trimming and J lost 2 bases, with 9 bases between them. The CDR3 spans 14 residues. Germline V gives CDR1 SQVTM, CDR2 ANQGSEA. The CDR3 is CSVENRDNTGELFF. The DNA of the CDR3 is TGCAGCGTTGAAAACAGGGACAACACCGGGGAGCTGTTTTTT.